The rows below give T cell receptor beta chains drawn from one sample of a study of T-cell memory formation after mild COVID-19. TCRdb re-called the 5' RACE reads with MiXCR, one entry per CDR3 protein. Of some 180,000 distinct CDR3 sequences detected, 13% appear once; the ten largest clones hold 2.5% to 4%. Sequencing used PBMCs or a T cell subset sorted from them (not recorded which). The origin of the receptors is a man between 18 and 35 years old who had mild COVID-19 (a few samples of this study predate the infection). Cell type and time point are not known. Both conserved end residues are part of each CDR3. A D gene is named only where the DNA matches it firmly. Not all rows give a size; the values are once, few, many and, for expanded clones, a class.

d_call j_call cdr3_length clone_size v_call cdr3_aa cdr3_nt
. TRBJ1-3 12 . TRBV7-2 CASSQPGNTIYF TGTGCCAGCAGCCAACCTGGAAACACCATATATTTT
. TRBJ2-3 16 . TRBV20-1 CSARYFPGLSTDTQYF TGCAGTGCTAGGTATTTCCCAGGGCTTAGCACAGATACGCAGTATTTT
. TRBJ1-4 16 once TRBV4-3 CASSQDYRADNEKLFF TGCGCCAGCAGCCAAGACTACAGGGCTGATAATGAAAAACTGTTTTTT
. TRBJ1-3 11 few TRBV20-1 CSGIGGGTIYF TGCAGTGGTATCGGCGGTGGCACCATATATTTT
. TRBJ2-7 12 few TRBV5-6 CASSRGPYEQYF TGTGCCAGCAGCCGGGGTCCTTACGAGCAGTACTTC
TRBD1 TRBJ1-4 13 few TRBV20-1 CSALGQGGEKLFF TGCAGTGCTCTCGGACAGGGGGGGGAAAAACTGTTTTTT
. TRBJ2-2 14 . TRBV28 CASSRGGYTGELFF TGTGCCAGCAGTAGGGGGGGCTACACCGGGGAGCTGTTTTTT
. TRBJ2-3 15 . TRBV4-1 CASSQDPTDTDTQYF TGCGCCAGCAGCCAAGATCCCACAGATACAGATACGCAGTATTTT
TRBD2 TRBJ2-2 16 few TRBV7-2 CASSFYSGGAAGELFF TGTGCCAGCAGCTTCTATAGCGGGGGGGCCGCCGGGGAGCTGTTTTTT
. TRBJ2-3 14 . TRBV7-2 CASSLAFRADTQYF TGTGCCAGCAGCTTAGCATTTCGCGCAGATACGCAGTATTTT
. TRBJ2-5 14 . TRBV4-3 CASSQELAKETQYF TGCGCCAGCAGCCAAGAATTGGCTAAAGAGACCCAGTACTTC
TRBD2 TRBJ2-7 14 few TRBV20-1 CSAPDGGGAYEQYF TGCAGTGCCCCGGACGGCGGGGGGGCCTACGAGCAGTACTTC
TRBD1 TRBJ1-1 14 . TRBV12-3/TRBV12-4 CASSYGQGYTEAFF TGTGCCAGCAGTTACGGACAGGGGTACACTGAAGCTTTCTTT
. TRBJ2-5 13 few TRBV7-2 CASSPGLRETQYF TGTGCCAGCAGCCCAGGGTTACGAGAGACCCAGTACTTC
. TRBJ2-1 13 few TRBV7-3 CASSPSPEDEQFF TGTGCCAGCAGCCCGAGCCCGGAGGATGAGCAGTTCTTC
. TRBJ2-5 11 . TRBV20-1 CSARDEGTQYF TGCAGTGCTAGAGATGAGGGTACCCAGTACTTC
TRBD2 TRBJ2-1 15 . TRBV12-3/TRBV12-4 CASSLTSGVYNEQFF TGTGCCAGCAGTTTGACTAGCGGGGTATACAATGAGCAGTTCTTC
TRBD1 TRBJ1-2 13 few TRBV10-3 CAMDSTGQGNPLF TGTGCCATGGACTCAACGGGACAGGGGAACCCCCTATTC
. TRBJ1-2 13 few TRBV7-9 CASTPPGNYGYTF TGTGCCAGCACTCCACCGGGGAACTATGGCTACACCTTC
. TRBJ1-1 13 few TRBV29-1 CSVHDRMNTEAFF TGCAGCGTTCATGACAGAATGAACACTGAAGCTTTCTTT
. TRBJ2-1 16 few TRBV9 CASSMIQGVVGNEQFF TGTGCCAGCAGCATGATACAGGGTGTAGTGGGGAATGAGCAGTTCTTC
TRBD1 TRBJ2-2 16 . TRBV12-3/TRBV12-4 CASSLYPGGYTGELFF TGTGCCAGCAGTTTGTATCCAGGGGGTTATACCGGGGAGCTGTTTTTT
. TRBJ1-4 15 . TRBV11-2 CASSLERTPTGKLFF TGTGCCAGCAGCTTAGAGCGGACTCCCACTGGAAAACTGTTTTTT
. TRBJ2-2 14 many TRBV9 CASSGQLNTGELFF TGTGCCAGCAGCGGACAGCTGAACACCGGGGAGCTGTTTTTT
. TRBJ2-3 15 . TRBV5-6 CASSRSSTGTDTQYF TGTGCCAGCAGCCGGAGTTCGACGGGCACAGATACGCAGTATTTT
. TRBJ2-1 16 few TRBV18 CASSGSSAGSNNEQFF TGTGCCAGCTCAGGATCTAGCGCCGGCTCCAACAATGAGCAGTTCTTC